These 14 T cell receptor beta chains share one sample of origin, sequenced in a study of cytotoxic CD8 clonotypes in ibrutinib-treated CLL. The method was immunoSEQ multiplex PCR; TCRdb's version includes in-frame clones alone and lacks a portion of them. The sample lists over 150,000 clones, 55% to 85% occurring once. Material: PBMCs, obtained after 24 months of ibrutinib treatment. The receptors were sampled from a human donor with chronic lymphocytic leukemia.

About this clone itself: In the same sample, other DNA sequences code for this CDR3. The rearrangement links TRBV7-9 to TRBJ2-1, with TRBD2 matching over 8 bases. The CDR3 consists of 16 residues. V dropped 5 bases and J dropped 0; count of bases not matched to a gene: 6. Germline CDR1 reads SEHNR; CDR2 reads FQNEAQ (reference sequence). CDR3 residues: CASSDTSGSSYNEQFF. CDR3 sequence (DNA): TGTGCCAGCAGCGATACGAGCGGGAGCTCCTACAATGAGCAGTTCTTC.

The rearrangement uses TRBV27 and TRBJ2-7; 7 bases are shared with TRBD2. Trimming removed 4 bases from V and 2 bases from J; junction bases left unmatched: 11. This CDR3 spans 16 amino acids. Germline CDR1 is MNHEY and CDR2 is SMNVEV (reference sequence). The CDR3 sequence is CASSSTRSGLAYEQYF. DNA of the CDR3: TGTGCCAGCAGTTCCACACGTAGCGGGCTTGCCTACGAGCAGTACTTC.

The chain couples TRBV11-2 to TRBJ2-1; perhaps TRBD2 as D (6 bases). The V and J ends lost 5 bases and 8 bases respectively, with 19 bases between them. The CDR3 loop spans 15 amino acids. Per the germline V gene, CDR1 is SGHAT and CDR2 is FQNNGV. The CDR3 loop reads CASSLLQLARHEQFF. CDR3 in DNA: TGTGCCAGCAGCCTCCTGCAGCTAGCGCGCCATGAGCAGTTCTTC.

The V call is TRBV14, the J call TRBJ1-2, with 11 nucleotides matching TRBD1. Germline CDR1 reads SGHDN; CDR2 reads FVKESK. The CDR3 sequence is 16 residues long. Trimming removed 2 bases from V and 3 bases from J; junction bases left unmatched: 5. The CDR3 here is CASSQLGTGGYYGYTF. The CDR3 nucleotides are TGTGCCAGCAGCCAACTCGGGACAGGGGGGTACTATGGCTACACCTTC.

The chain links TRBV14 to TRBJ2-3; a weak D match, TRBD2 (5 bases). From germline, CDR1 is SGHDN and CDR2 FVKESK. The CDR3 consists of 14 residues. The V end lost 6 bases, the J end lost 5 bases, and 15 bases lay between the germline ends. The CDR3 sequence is CASSGRPRGDTQYF. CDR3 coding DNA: TGTGCCAGCAGTGGAAGGCCCCGGGGAGATACGCAGTATTTT.

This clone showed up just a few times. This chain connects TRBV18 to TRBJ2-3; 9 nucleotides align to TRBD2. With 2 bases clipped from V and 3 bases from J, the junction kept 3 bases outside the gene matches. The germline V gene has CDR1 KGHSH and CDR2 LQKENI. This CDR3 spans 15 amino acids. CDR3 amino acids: CASSPIAGVTDTQYF. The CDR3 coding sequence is TGTGCCAGCTCACCAATAGCGGGAGTGACAGATACGCAGTATTTT. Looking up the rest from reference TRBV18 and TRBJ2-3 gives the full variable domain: NAGVMQNPRHLVRRRGQEARLRCSPMKGHSHVYWYRQLPEEGLKFMVYLQKENIIDESGMPKERFSAEFPKEGPSILRIQQVVRGDSAAYFCASSPIAGVTDTQYFGPGTRLTVL.

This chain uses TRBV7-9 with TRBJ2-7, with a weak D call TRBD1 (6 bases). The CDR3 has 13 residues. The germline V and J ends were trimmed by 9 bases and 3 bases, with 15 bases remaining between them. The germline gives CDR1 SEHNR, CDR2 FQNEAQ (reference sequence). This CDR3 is CASSLVGGYEQYF. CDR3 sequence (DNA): TGTGCCAGTTCACTAGTAGGGGGCTACGAGCAGTACTTC.

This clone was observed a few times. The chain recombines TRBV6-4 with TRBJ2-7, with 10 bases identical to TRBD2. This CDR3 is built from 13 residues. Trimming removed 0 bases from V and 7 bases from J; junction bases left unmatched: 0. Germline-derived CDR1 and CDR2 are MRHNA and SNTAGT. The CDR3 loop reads CASSDSLAGEQYF. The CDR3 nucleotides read TGTGCCAGCAGTGACTCACTAGCGGGAGAGCAGTACTTC.

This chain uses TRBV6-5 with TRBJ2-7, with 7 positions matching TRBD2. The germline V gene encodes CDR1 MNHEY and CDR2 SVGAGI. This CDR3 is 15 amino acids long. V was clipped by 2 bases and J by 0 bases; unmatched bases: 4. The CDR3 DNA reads TGTGCCAGCAGTTACCAATCTAGCGGCTCCTACGAGCAGTACTTC. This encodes CASSYQSSGSYEQYF.

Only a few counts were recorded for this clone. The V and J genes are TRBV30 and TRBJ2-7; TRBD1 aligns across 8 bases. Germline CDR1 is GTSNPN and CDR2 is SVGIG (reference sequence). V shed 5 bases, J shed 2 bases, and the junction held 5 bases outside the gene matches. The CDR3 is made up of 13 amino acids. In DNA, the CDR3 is TGTGCCTGGGGACAGGGTTCAACCTACGAGCAGTACTTC. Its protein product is CAWGQGSTYEQYF.

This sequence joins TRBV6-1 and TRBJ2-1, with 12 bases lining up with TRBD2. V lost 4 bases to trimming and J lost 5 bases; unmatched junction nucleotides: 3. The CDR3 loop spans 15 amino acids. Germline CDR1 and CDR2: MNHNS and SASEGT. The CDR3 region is CASSATSGSDNEQFF. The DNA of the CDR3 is TGTGCCAGCAGTGCGACTAGCGGGAGTGACAATGAGCAGTTCTTC.

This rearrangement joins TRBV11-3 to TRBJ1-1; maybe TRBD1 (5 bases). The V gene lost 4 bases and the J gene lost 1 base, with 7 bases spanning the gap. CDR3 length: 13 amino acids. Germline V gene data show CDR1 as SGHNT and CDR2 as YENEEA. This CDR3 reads CASSSTGNTEAFF. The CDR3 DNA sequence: TGTGCCAGCAGCTCCACAGGGAACACTGAAGCTTTCTTT.

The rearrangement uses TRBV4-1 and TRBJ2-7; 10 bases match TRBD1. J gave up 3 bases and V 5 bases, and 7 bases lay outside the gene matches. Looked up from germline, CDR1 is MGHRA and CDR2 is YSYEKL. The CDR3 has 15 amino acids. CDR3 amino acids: CASSAYRTGGYEQYF. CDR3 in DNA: TGCGCCAGCAGCGCATACCGGACAGGGGGCTACGAGCAGTACTTC.

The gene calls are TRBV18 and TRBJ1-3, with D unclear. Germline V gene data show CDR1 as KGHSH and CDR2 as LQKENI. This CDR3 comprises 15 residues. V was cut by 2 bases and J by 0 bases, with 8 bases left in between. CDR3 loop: CASSPAPYSGNTIYF. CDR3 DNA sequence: TGTGCCAGCTCACCAGCGCCGTACTCTGGAAACACCATATATTTT.